This T cell receptor beta chain is drawn from a study of T cells in Graves' hyperthyroidism and ophthalmopathy. The length of the CDR3 is 16 residues. Trimming took 6 bases from V and 4 from J; bases not matched to a gene: 8. CDR1 is MNHEY and CDR2 is SVGEGT in the germline V gene. Using RNA transcripts as the source, TCR beta CDR3 regions were amplified. HTBI primers drove first-round RT-PCR of the TCR CDR3. TCRdb called the multiplex PCR reads again in MiXCR, with one record for every CDR3 protein. The table has approximately 360,000 distinct CDR3 sequences, roughly 25% seen once. The sample comprised blood. The chain carries TRBV6-2 or TRBV6-3 and TRBJ2-4, with TRBD2 identical over 11 bases. The TCR originated in a man aged 45-65 years with Graves' hyperthyroidism. This CDR3 reads CASRKGLAERKNIQYF. CDR3 nucleotide sequence: TGTGCCAGCAGAAAGGGACTAGCGGAGAGAAAAAACATTCAGTACTTC.